One sample yielded the 6 T cell receptor beta chains listed below, sequenced in a study of T cells in Graves' hyperthyroidism and ophthalmopathy. It was RNA transcripts that yielded the amplified TCR beta CDR3 regions. Primed by the HTBI set, a first-round RT-PCR was run on the TCR CDR3. TCRdb processed the multiplex PCR reads anew with MiXCR; each CDR3 protein has one entry. Here the sample spans 700,000 to 950,000 distinct CDR3 sequences, approximately 36% being singletons. The sequenced sample consisted of blood. The receptors stem from a woman aged 40 to 50 with Graves' hyperthyroidism.

This chain connects TRBV11-1 to TRBJ2-7; 9 bases align to TRBD2. V dropped 5 bases and J dropped 0; count of bases not matched to a gene: 5. CDR3 length: 15 residues. The germline CDR1 and CDR2 sequences are SGHAT and FQDESV (reference sequence). For the CDR3, the DNA is TGTGCCAGCAGCCCCCAGACTAGCGGCTCCTACGAGCAGTACTTC. Amino acid sequence: CASSPQTSGSYEQYF.

This clonotype was recorded many times. The V call is TRBV2, the J call TRBJ1-1; D remains ambiguous. Trimming shortened V by 8 bases and J by 8 bases, and 15 bases separated the two germline ends. This CDR3 has 12 amino acids. Germline values: CDR1 SNHLY, CDR2 FYNNEI. The CDR3 nucleotides are TGTGCCAGCGGTCGGATGCCAGTCGAAGCTTTCTTT. This translates into CASGRMPVEAFF.

The V call is TRBV20-1, the J call TRBJ1-5, with 10 bases that match TRBD1. The CDR3 totals 13 residues. The germline CDR1 and CDR2 sequences are DFQATT and SNEGSKA (reference sequence). The CDR3 loop reads CALPGQGNQPQHF. The CDR3 DNA follows: TGCGCCCTTCCGGGACAGGGGAATCAGCCCCAGCATTTT.

This clonotype was observed at least ten times. The chain has TRBV29-1 and TRBJ2-2, with TRBD1 as a possible D gene (5 bases). Germline assignment: CDR1 SQVTM and CDR2 ANQGSEA. The ends were cut back, 6 bases at V and 0 bases at J, with 11 bases in the middle. The CDR3 covers 14 residues. The CDR3 coding sequence is TGCAGCGTCACCGACAGAGCGAACACCGGGGAGCTGTTTTTT. This gives the protein CSVTDRANTGELFF.

This clonotype was observed once. V gene TRBV7-8 combines with J gene TRBJ1-3; D gene uncertain. Germline V gene data show CDR1 as SGHVS and CDR2 as FQNEAQ. The V and J ends lost 2 bases and 0 bases respectively, with 14 bases between them. This CDR3 contains 17 residues. The CDR3 sequence: CASSLLSSAASGNTIYF. CDR3 sequence (DNA): TGTGCCAGCAGCTTACTATCGTCGGCAGCCTCTGGAAACACCATATATTTT.

V usage is TRBV7-9 and J usage is TRBJ2-3, with TRBD1 identical over 7 bases. The CDR3 extends over 16 amino acids. With V trimmed by 2 bases and J by 1 base, 6 bases remained unmatched. Germline CDR1 SEHNR, CDR2 FQNEAQ (reference sequence). DNA for the CDR3: TGTGCCAGCAGCTTAAGGGCAGGGGGTGGCACAGATACGCAGTATTTT. Protein sequence: CASSLRAGGGTDTQYF. The whole variable domain, remainder taken from reference TRBV7-9 and TRBJ2-3, is DTGVSQNPRHKITKRGQNVTFRCDPISEHNRLYWYRQTLGQGPEFLTYFQNEAQLEKSRLLSDRFSAERPKGSFSTLEIQRTEQGDSAMYLCASSLRAGGGTDTQYFGPGTRLTVL.